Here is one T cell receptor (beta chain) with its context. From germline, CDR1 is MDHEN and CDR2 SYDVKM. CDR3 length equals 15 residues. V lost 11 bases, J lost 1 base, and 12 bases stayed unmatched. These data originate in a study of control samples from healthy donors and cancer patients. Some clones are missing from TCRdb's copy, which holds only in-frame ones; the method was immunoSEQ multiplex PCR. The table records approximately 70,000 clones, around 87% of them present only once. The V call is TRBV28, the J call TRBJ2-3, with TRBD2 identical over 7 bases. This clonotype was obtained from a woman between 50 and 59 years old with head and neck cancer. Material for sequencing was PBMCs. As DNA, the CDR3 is TGTGCCGGGGGGACTACGGCGGGGGGCACAGATACGCAGTATTTT. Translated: CAGGTTAGGTDTQYF.